Each of the 17 T cell receptor beta chains below was sequenced from the same sample in a study of T cell responses to AZD1222 COVID-19 vaccine. The table came from immunoSEQ multiplex PCR; TCRdb's copy has only in-frame clones and leaves some out. The sample has about 70,000 clones; around 85% are singletons. The sequencing here drew on peripheral blood, taken on day 0 of AZD1222 vaccination. These receptors were taken from an adult in good health.

The CDR3 here is CASSRGGGDSYEQYF. The CDR3 DNA is TGCGCCAGCAGCCGGGGAGGTGGCGATTCCTACGAGCAGTACTTC. The V call is TRBV5-1, the J call TRBJ2-7, with D tentatively TRBD2 (6 bases). CDR1 is SGHRS and CDR2 is YFSETQ in the germline V gene. Trimming removed 4 bases at V and 1 base at J, with 15 bases between. The CDR3 loop spans 15 amino acids.

V usage is TRBV7-2 and J usage is TRBJ2-7, with TRBD2 identical over 14 bases. Germline loops: CDR1 SGHTA, CDR2 FQGNSA. The CDR3 totals 14 residues. Trimming at V came to 5 bases and at J to 10 bases, leaving 7 bases not matched to a gene. The CDR3 region is CASSRGLAGVGQYF. The CDR3 nucleotides read TGTGCCAGCAGCAGGGGACTAGCGGGAGTTGGTCAGTACTTC.

This sequence joins TRBV13 and TRBJ1-1; no definite D call. Germline loops: CDR1 PRHDT, CDR2 FYEKMQ (reference sequence). V was clipped by 2 bases and J by 4 bases, with 14 bases between them. This CDR3 is 15 amino acids long. The CDR3 sequence: CASSLLVGSLTEAFF. Written as DNA, the CDR3 is TGTGCCAGCAGCTTATTGGTCGGCAGCCTCACTGAAGCTTTCTTT.

The chain employs TRBV9 and TRBJ2-7; the D call may be TRBD1 or TRBD2 (5 bases each). Germline V lookup: CDR1 SGDLS, CDR2 YYNGEE. The CDR3 has 14 amino acids. V was shortened by 2 bases and J by 3 bases, with 12 bases between the two germline ends. This CDR3 reads CASSVEGYSYEQYF. In nucleotides, the CDR3 is TGTGCCAGCAGCGTCGAGGGGTATAGCTACGAGCAGTACTTC.

The chain carries TRBV7-3 and TRBJ2-5; no definite D call. CDR1 is SGHTA, CDR2 FQGTGA, per germline. The germline V and J ends were trimmed by 1 base and 2 bases, with 11 bases remaining between them. The CDR3 runs to 15 residues. The CDR3 nucleotides are TGTGCCAGCAGCTTAATACTCGGGCCGCAAGAGACCCAGTACTTC. It codes for CASSLILGPQETQYF.

The rearrangement links TRBV19 to TRBJ2-7, with TRBD2 matching 7 bases. CDR1 and CDR2 from the germline V gene are LNHDA and SQIVND (reference sequence). V trimming: 7 bases; J trimming: 4 bases; junction bases outside the gene matches: 7. The CDR3 totals 13 residues. Written as DNA, the CDR3 is TGTGCCAGTACCGCGGGACTATATTACGAGCAGTACTTC. Translated, it gives CASTAGLYYEQYF.

The genes are TRBV21-1 and TRBJ1-6; the D call in the table, TRBD1, was not verified against the DNA. TRBV21-1 is a known pseudogene. This CDR3 has 16 residues. This chain's CDR3 is CASSKGASSYNSPLHF. CDR3 nucleotide sequence: TGTGCCAGCAGCAAAGGGGCGAGCTCCTATAATTCACCCCTCCACTTT.

The gene calls are TRBV18 and TRBJ1-6; 7 nucleotides line up with TRBD1. The CDR3 has 15 amino acids. Germline trimming cut 9 bases from V and 10 bases from J; bases unmatched to any gene: 15. Germline CDR1 KGHSH, CDR2 LQKENI. This chain's CDR3 is CASTSATGKESPLHF. The CDR3 DNA reads as TGTGCCAGTACCTCCGCGACAGGGAAGGAATCACCCCTCCACTTT.

The V gene is TRBV6-7, the J gene TRBJ1-6; no definite D call. TRBV6-7 is an ORF, with its function uncertain. V lost 2 bases, J lost 6 bases, and 8 bases lay in between. The CDR3 length is 14 residues. CDR3 loop: CASSYEGVNSPLHF. The CDR3 DNA sequence: TGTGCCAGCAGTTACGAAGGTGTTAATTCACCCCTCCACTTT.

This clone was seen more than once but under ten times. The rearrangement links TRBV5-1 to TRBJ1-3; 7 nucleotides align to TRBD1. Germline loops: CDR1 SGHRS, CDR2 YFSETQ. V lost 4 bases and J lost 2; bases outside the gene matches: 9. This CDR3 is 16 amino acids long. The CDR3 bases are TGCGCCAGCAGCCGATACCCGGGACAGACTGGAAACACCATATATTTT. Encoded protein: CASSRYPGQTGNTIYF.

In DNA form, the CDR3 reads TGCGCCAGCAGCTCCGGGATCCTATCAGGCTCCTACAATGAGCAGTTCTTC. Residues: CASSSGILSGSYNEQFF. The V and J genes are TRBV5-1 and TRBJ2-1; tentative D call: TRBD2 (5 bases). Germline CDR1 reads SGHRS; CDR2 reads YFSETQ. The CDR3 sequence is 17 residues long. V lost 3 bases, J lost 0 bases, and 16 bases lay in between.

This chain links TRBV18 with TRBJ2-6, with no clear D. Germline values: CDR1 KGHSH, CDR2 LQKENI. The CDR3 runs 18 residues. The ends were cut back, 1 base at V and 4 bases at J, with 17 bases in the middle. The CDR3, as DNA: TGTGCCAGCTCACCACTGGCCCTAGGCTCGAGGGGGGCCAACGTCCTGACTTTC. Amino acids: CASSPLALGSRGANVLTF.

About this clone itself: An end of the junction differs from the germline gene, which may be a read error. This chain connects TRBV12-3 or TRBV12-4 to TRBJ2-7, with TRBD1 identical over 7 bases. This CDR3 is built from 11 residues. The CDR3 spells CASSLHGTEYF. CDR3 bases: TGTGCCAGTAGTTTACACGGGACAGAGTACTTC.

The chain uses TRBV2 and TRBJ1-1; TRBD1 matches at 9 bases. The CDR3 is made up of 15 amino acids. Trimming removed 6 bases from V and 3 bases from J; junction bases left unmatched: 8. From germline, CDR1 is SNHLY and CDR2 FYNNEI. CDR3 in amino acids: CASRVDRGGYTEAFF. CDR3 nucleotides: TGTGCCAGCAGAGTGGACAGGGGAGGGTACACTGAAGCTTTCTTT.

This chain links TRBV2 with TRBJ1-1; D might be TRBD1 (5 bases). The CDR3 contains 22 residues. Between the trimmed V and J ends, which lost 0 bases and 0 bases, there was a span of 29 bases. The germline gives CDR1 SNHLY, CDR2 FYNNEI. CDR3 in amino acids: CASSEALRSLEAGWNLNTEAFF. CDR3 sequence (DNA): TGTGCCAGCAGTGAAGCGCTTCGGTCCCTAGAGGCAGGGTGGAATCTGAACACTGAAGCTTTCTTT.

As to this clone: A clone one base away is much larger, so this may be a read error. Within the sample, other DNA sequences also encode this same CDR3. CDR3 sequence: CASSSGANVLTF. CDR3 nucleotide sequence: TGTGCCAGCAGTTCCGGGGCCAACGTCCTGACTTTC. The V call is TRBV27, the J call TRBJ2-6; D unclear. Per the germline V gene, CDR1 is MNHEY and CDR2 is SMNVEV (reference sequence). This CDR3 has 12 residues. V was clipped by 4 bases and J by 4 bases, with 2 bases between them.

The CDR3 sequence: CASSGDRAAFF. For the CDR3, the DNA is TGTGCCAGCAGTGGGGACAGGGCGGCTTTCTTT. The V call is TRBV2, the J call TRBJ1-1, with TRBD1 matching 9 bases. The CDR3 is made up of 11 amino acids. CDR1 and CDR2 from the germline V gene are SNHLY and FYNNEI. J gave up 11 bases and V 4 bases, and 2 bases lay outside the gene matches.